The 2 T cell receptor beta chains in this list originate from one sample, sequenced in a study of cytomegalovirus exposure and HLA in healthy donors. Primers included in the PCR were 60 Vbeta and 13 Jbeta primers. Measured with immunoSEQ multiplex PCR; TCRdb has only the in-frame clones, and not every one. The sample includes nearly 110,000 clones, 60% to 75% of them seen just once. Sequencing input: PBMCs. These receptors all come from a male donor in good health and CMV-seropositive.

The chain carries TRBV7-2 and TRBJ2-7, with D possibly TRBD1 on 6 matching bases. CDR3 length: 15 amino acids. The V gene lost 1 base and the J gene lost 4 bases, with 14 bases spanning the gap. Germline V CDR1 and CDR2: SGHTA, FQGNSA. This CDR3 reads CASSLGSSQGYEQYF. For the CDR3, the DNA is TGTGCCAGCAGCTTAGGGAGTTCTCAGGGGTACGAGCAGTACTTC. The whole variable domain, remainder taken from reference TRBV7-2 and TRBJ2-7, is GAGVSQSPSNKVTEKGKDVELRCDPISGHTALYWYRQSLGQGLEFLIYFQGNSAPDKSGLPSDRFSAERTGGSVSTLTIQRTQQEDSAVYLCASSLGSSQGYEQYFGPGTRLTVT.

The chain recombines TRBV7-2 with TRBJ2-2, with D maybe TRBD1 (6 bases). Germline V gene data show CDR1 as SGHTA and CDR2 as FQGNSA. Trimming left V 2 bases short and J 6 bases short, with 19 bases between. CDR3 length: 17 residues. The chain's CDR3 is CASSLLPPGTSPGELFF. In DNA form, the CDR3 reads TGTGCCAGCAGCTTACTTCCTCCGGGGACAAGTCCCGGGGAGCTGTTTTTT.